This T cell receptor (beta chain) was found in a study of CD8 T cells in Susac syndrome. The wider study: Within the group of sequenced Susac syndrome patients, roughly 6 had active disease and roughly eight were in remission. The Susac syndrome patients were therapy-naive, on corticosteroids, or on intravenous immunoglobulin alone at blood draw.

After extraction with the RNeasy kit, about 0.45 to 1 ug of the RNA was reverse transcribed using random hexamers. Amplification of TCR beta CDR3 by immunoSEQ multiplex PCR spanned 54 Vbeta and 13 Jbeta. TCRdb re-analysed the immunoSEQ multiplex PCR reads in MiXCR, keeping a single row per CDR3 protein. The sample shows around 100,000 distinct CDR3 sequences, nearly 97% of them seen only once. CDR1 SQVTM and CDR2 ANQGSEA come from the germline V gene. The CDR3 is made up of 15 amino acids. Trimming took off 0 bases at V and 5 bases at J, with 13 bases between the two ends. Bulk CD8+ and CD4+ cells came from magnetic negative isolation; CD8+ TEMRA by FACS.

The sequencing sample was made of CD8+ T cells from PBMCs. This chain uses TRBV29-1 with TRBJ2-2; D may be TRBD1 (5 bases). The sequence was obtained from a human donor with Susac syndrome. CDR3 DNA: TGCAGCGTTGAAGAGGGGCAGGTGGGGACCGGGGAGCTGTTTTTT. Its protein is CSVEEGQVGTGELFF.